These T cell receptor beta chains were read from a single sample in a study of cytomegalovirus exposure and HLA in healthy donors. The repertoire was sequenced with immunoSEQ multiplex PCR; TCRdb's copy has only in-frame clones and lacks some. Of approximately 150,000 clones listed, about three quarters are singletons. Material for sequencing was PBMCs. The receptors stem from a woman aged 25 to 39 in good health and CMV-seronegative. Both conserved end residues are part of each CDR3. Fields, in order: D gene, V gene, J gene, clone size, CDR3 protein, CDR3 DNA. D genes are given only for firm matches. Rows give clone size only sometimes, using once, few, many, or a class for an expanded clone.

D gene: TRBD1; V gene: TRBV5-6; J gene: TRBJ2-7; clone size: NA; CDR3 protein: CASSQGALYEQYF; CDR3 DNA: TGTGCCAGCAGCCAGGGGGCCCTATACGAGCAGTACTTC
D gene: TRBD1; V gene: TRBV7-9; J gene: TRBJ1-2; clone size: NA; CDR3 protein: CASREGTGGAGYGYTF; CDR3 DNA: TGTGCCAGCAGGGAAGGGACAGGGGGCGCGGGATATGGCTACACCTTC
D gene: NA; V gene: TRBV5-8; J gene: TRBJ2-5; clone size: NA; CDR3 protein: CASSPINREGETQYF; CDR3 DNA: TGTGCCAGCAGCCCCATAAACAGGGAGGGAGAGACCCAGTACTTC
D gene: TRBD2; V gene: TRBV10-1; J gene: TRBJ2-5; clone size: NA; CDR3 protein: CASSESTGGEETQYF; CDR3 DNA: TGCGCCAGCAGTGAGTCGACGGGGGGGGAAGAGACCCAGTACTTC
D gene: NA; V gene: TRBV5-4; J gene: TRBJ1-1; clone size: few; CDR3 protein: CASSFSGIEAFF; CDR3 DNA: TGTGCCAGCAGCTTCTCGGGGATTGAAGCTTTCTTT
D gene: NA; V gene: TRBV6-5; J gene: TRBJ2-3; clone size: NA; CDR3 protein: CASSRGDTQYF; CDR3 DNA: TGTGCCAGCAGTAGGGGAGATACGCAGTATTTT
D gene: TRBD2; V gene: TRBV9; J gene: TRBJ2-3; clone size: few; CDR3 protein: CASSVEVGGSTDTQYF; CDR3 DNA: TGTGCCAGCAGCGTAGAGGTGGGGGGGAGCACAGATACGCAGTATTTT
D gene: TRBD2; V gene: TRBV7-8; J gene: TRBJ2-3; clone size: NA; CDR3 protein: CASSLPGGATTDTQYF; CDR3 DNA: TGTGCCAGCAGCTTACCCGGGGGGGCTACTACGGATACGCAGTATTTT
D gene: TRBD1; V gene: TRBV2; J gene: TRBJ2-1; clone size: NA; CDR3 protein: CASGRDRASVGQFF; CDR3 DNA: TGTGCCAGCGGCCGGGACAGGGCTTCAGTGGGGCAGTTCTTC
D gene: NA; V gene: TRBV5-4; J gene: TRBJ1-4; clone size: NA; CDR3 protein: CASSPPAGSTNEKLFF; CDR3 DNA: TGTGCCAGCAGCCCCCCGGCGGGGTCAACTAATGAAAAACTGTTTTTT
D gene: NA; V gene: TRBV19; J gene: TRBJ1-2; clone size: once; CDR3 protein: CASRGFYGYTF; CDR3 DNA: TGTGCCAGCAGGGGTTTCTATGGCTACACCTTC
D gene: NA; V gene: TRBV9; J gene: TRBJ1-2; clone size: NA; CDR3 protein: CASSGYRETLYGYTF; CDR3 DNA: TGTGCCAGCAGCGGATACAGGGAAACGCTCTATGGCTACACCTTC
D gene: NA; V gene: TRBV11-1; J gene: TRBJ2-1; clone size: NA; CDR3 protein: CASSPTGYNEQFF; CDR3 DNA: TGTGCCAGCAGCCCCACAGGATACAATGAGCAGTTCTTC
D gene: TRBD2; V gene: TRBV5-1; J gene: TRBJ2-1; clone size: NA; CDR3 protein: CASETSGGANEQFF; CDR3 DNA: TGCGCCAGCGAGACTAGCGGGGGGGCCAATGAGCAGTTCTTC
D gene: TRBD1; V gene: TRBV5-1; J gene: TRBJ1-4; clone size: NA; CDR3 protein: CASSPGAGGTNEKLFF; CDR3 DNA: TGCGCCAGCAGCCCGGGGGCAGGGGGTACTAATGAAAAACTGTTTTTT
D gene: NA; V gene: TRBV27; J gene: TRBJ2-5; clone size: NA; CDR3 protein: CASSLFFTGQTQETQYF; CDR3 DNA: TGTGCCAGCAGTTTATTTTTTACGGGACAAACACAAGAGACCCAGTACTTC
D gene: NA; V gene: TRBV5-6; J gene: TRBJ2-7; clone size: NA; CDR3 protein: CASSPSTTSREQYF; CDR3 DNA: TGTGCCAGCAGCCCCTCGACAACCTCGCGCGAGCAGTACTTC
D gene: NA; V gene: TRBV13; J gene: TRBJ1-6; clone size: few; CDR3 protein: CASSFGQLNSPLHF; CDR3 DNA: TGTGCCAGCAGCTTCGGACAGCTAAATTCACCCCTCCACTTT
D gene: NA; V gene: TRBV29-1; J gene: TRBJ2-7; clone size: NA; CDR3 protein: CSVAGHRSYEQYF; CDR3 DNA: TGCAGCGTTGCTGGACACCGCTCCTACGAGCAGTACTTC
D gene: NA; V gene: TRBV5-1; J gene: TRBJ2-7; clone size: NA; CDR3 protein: CASSYDRRSYEQYF; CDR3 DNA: TGCGCCAGCAGCTACGACAGAAGATCCTACGAGCAGTACTTC
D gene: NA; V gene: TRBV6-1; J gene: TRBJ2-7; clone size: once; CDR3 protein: CASRDRRYYEQYF; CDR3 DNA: TGTGCCAGCAGGGACAGAAGATACTACGAGCAGTACTTC
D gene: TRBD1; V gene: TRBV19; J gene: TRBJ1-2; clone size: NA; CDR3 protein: CASRAGGPYGYTF; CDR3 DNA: TGTGCCAGCCGCGCAGGGGGGCCCTATGGCTACACCTTC